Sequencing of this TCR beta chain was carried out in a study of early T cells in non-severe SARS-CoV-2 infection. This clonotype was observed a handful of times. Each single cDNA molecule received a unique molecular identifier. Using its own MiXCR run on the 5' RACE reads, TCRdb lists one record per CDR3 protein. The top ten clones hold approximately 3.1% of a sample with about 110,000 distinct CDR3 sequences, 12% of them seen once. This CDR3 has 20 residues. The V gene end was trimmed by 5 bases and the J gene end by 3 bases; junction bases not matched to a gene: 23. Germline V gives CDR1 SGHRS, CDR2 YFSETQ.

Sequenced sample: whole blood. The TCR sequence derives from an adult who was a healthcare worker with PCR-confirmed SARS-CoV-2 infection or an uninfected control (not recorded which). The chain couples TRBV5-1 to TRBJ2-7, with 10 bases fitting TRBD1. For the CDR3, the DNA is TGCGCCAGCAGTCACTCAAGTTTGGGACAGGGGACCATATCAATCTACGAGCAGTACTTC. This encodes CASSHSSLGQGTISIYEQYF.